The clone carrying this T cell receptor (beta chain) appeared a few times. The data are from a study of patients and donors after allogeneic stem cell transplantation. Germline values: CDR1 SGHTA, CDR2 FQGTGA. V was clipped by 4 bases and J by 7 bases, with 13 bases between them. This CDR3 comprises 13 residues. TCRdb processed the RT-PCR reads anew with MiXCR; each CDR3 protein has one entry. The table lists 900,000 to 1,000,000 distinct CDR3 sequences, roughly 18% of them singletons, with 5% to 7.5% in the top ten. The receptor was derived from a human donor who was either an allogeneic HSCT recipient or a stem cell or donor lymphocyte infusion donor (not recorded which). It is not recorded whose cells these are; they may come from a transplant donor. The rearrangement uses TRBV7-3 and TRBJ2-5, with D possibly TRBD1 on 6 matching bases. Sequencing used blood, either unsorted or a sorted T cell fraction (not recorded which). The CDR3 sequence is CASSSEGVGTQYF. The CDR3 coding sequence is TGTGCCAGCAGCTCCGAGGGGGTTGGGACCCAGTACTTC.